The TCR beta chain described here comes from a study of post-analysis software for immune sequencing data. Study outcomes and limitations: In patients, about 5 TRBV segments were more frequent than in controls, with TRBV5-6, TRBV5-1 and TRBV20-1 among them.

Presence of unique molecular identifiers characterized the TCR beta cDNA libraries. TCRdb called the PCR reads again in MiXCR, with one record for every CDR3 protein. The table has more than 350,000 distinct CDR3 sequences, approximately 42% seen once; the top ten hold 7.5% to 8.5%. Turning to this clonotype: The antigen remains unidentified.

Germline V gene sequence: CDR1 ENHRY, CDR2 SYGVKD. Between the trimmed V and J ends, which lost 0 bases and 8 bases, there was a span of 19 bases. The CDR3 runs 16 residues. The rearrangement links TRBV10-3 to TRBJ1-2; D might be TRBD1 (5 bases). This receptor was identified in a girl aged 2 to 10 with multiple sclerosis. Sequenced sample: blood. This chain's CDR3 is CAISESKTYSEGGYTF. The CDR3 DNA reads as TGTGCCATCAGTGAGTCGAAAACCTACTCCGAGGGGGGCTACACCTTC.